The sequence of this T cell receptor beta chain was determined in a study of blood T cell repertoires in COVID-19 (dated by TCRdb to the early 2020s). In the study overall: Samples from collaborators originated in the United States, Italy and Spain and spanned both the acute and convalescent phases of COVID-19. The material from the prospective study consisted of cDNA or gDNA derived from T cells, B-cell-depleted T cells, or PBMCs. The dataset comprised deeply sampled blood TCRbeta repertoires from subjects exposed to, actively infected with, or recovered from COVID-19. A freely available public database, intended as a resource for researchers studying the immune response to SARS-CoV-2, is where the repertoires were released. The samples were drawn from two sources: the first 160 participants of the ongoing ImmuneRACE study, and 1,000 to 1,500 subjects contributed by 6 global collaborators. The sample metadata nearly always contained a de-identified subject ID, COVID-19 status, age in years and sex. Where available, HLA class I and class II types were obtained from metadata supplied by the sample provider rather than from assay-based typing.

TCRbeta CDR3 regions were amplified from genomic DNA by means of the immunoSEQ Assay, a bias-controlled multiplex PCR. On the authors' methods: Within the assay, amplification of reference gene primers was used to estimate how many nucleated cells each sample contained. To quantify the absolute abundance of each unique TCRbeta CDR3 rearrangement, sequence reads were collapsed and filtered. For each sample, productive Simpson clonality was calculated as the square root of Simpson's diversity index over productive rearrangements. The immuneACCESS repertoire file appears here via TCRdb, limited to in-frame rearrangements. These files lack a portion of the clones; in checked studies, under half of the deficit traces to unresolved V genes, and the cause of the others is not known. V and J calls plus clone size are reproduced from that table; the DNA served to infer D and trimming. The sample table contains about 84,000 clones; only one count was recorded for around 83% of them. The ten largest clonotypes hold over 35% of the sample.

The collaborating institutions used their own protocols to collect whole blood in K2EDTA tubes. Collaborator samples were shipped for TCRbeta analysis as frozen whole blood, isolated PBMCs, or DNA extracted from either sample type. CDR1 is given as SGHNT and CDR2 as YYREEE, both from the germline V gene (reference sequence). A distance of 17 bases separates the germline ends of V and J, which lose 4 bases and 7 bases respectively. Its CDR3 holds 14 amino acids, cysteine through phenylalanine. The CDR3 DNA has 42 bases and is translated from base 1. In its sample, this clone was seen a few times. Its antigen specificity is not known. It has no much larger one-base neighbor in the sample; base qualities were not kept. The investigation overall reported the following: How much clinical and demographic metadata was included differed by source and by participant, and the metadata was provided uncurated.

The sequence came from a man older than 75 with active or convalescent COVID-19. Sequencing was carried out using peripheral blood. This chain is built from TRBV5-4 and TRBJ1-2; no D segment can be confidently identified. DNA sequence: TGTGCCAGCAGCGTTGACCCCGGGGAAAGTGGCTACACCTTC. This encodes CASSVDPGESGYTF.